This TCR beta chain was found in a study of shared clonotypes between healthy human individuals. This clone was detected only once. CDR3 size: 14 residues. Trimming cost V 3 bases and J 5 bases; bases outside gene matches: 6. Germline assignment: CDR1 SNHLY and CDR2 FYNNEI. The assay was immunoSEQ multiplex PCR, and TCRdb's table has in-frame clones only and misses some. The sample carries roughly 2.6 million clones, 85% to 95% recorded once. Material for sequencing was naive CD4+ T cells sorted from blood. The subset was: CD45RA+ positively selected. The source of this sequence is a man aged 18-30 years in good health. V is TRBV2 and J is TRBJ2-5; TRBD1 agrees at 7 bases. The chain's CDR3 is CASSDLLRGETQYF. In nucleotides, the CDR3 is TGTGCCAGCAGTGATTTACTCAGGGGGGAGACCCAGTACTTC. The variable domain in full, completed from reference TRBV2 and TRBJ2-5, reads EPEVTQTPSHQVTQMGQEVILRCVPISNHLYFYWYRQILGQKVEFLVSFYNNEISEKSEIFDDQFSVERPDGSNFTLKIRSTKLEDSAMYFCASSDLLRGETQYFGPGTRLLVL.